This entry is about one T cell receptor beta chain. Antigen specificity is unknown. The sample comes from a study of T cells after yellow fever vaccination. TCRdb reprocessed the 5' RACE reads with MiXCR, giving one entry per CDR3 protein. The profile shows under 300,000 distinct CDR3 sequences, approximately 13% of them singletons. The study's findings and limits: There was a small share of clonotypes that showed up in both the CD4 and CD8 compartments.

The V gene's germline CDR1 is DFQATT and CDR2 SNEGSKA (reference sequence). V shed 6 bases and J shed 7 bases, with 12 bases lying between them. The CDR3 is 12 amino acids. V usage is TRBV20-1 and J usage is TRBJ1-4, with a tentative D call TRBD1 (5 bases). The sample in question was CD4+ T cells sorted from PBMCs, obtained 45 days after the yellow fever booster vaccination. This TCR was sampled from a man aged 25 to 40 who received the YFV17D yellow fever vaccine. The CDR3 loop reads CSAQEWSEKLFF. CDR3 bases: TGCAGTGCACAGGAGTGGAGTGAAAAACTGTTTTTT.